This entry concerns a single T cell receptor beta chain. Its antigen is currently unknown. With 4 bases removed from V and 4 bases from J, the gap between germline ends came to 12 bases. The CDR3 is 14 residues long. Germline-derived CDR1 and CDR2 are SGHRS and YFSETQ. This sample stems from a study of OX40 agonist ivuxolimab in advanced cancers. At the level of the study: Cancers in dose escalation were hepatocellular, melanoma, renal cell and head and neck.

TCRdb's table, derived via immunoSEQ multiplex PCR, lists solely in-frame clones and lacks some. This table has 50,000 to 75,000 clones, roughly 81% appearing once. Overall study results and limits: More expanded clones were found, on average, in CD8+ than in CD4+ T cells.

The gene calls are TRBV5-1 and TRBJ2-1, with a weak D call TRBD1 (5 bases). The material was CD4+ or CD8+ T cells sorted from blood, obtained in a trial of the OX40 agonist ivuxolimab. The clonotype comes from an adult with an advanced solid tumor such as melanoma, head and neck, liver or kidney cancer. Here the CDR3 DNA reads TGCGCCAGCAGCACATTAGACAGATACAATGAGCAGTTCTTC. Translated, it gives CASSTLDRYNEQFF.